This T cell receptor beta chain was profiled in a study of CD8 T cells in Susac syndrome. The RNA, roughly 0.45 to 1 ug, was put through reverse transcription using random hexamers. It was immunoSEQ multiplex PCR that amplified TCR beta CDR3 across 54 Vbeta and 13 Jbeta. TCRdb ran MiXCR on the immunoSEQ multiplex PCR reads and lists one entry per CDR3 protein. This table holds around 190,000 distinct CDR3 sequences, 95% found once. Germline CDR1 is SQVTM and CDR2 is ANQGSEA. This CDR3 region has 14 residues. Trimming took off 1 base at V and 0 bases at J, with 7 bases between the two ends. This receptor was identified in a human donor in good health. V is TRBV29-1 and J is TRBJ2-1; D gene ambiguous. Sequenced: CD4+ T cells from PBMCs. The CDR3 DNA is TGCAGCGTTGAAGCTAGGGCCTCCTACAATGAGCAGTTCTTC. Translating gives CSVEARASYNEQFF.